This TCR beta chain was sequenced for a study of blood T cell repertoires in COVID-19 (dated by TCRdb to between 2020 and 2021). About the full investigation: Collaborator samples came from the United States, Italy and Spain and covered acute and convalescent phases of COVID-19. Subjects who had been exposed to COVID-19, were actively infected with it, or had recovered from it provided the deeply sampled blood TCRbeta repertoires that made up the dataset. The sample metadata nearly always contained a de-identified subject ID, COVID-19 status, age in years and sex. The material from the prospective study consisted of cDNA or gDNA derived from T cells, B-cell-depleted T cells, or PBMCs. The repertoires were made available in a free public database intended to serve as a resource for research on the immune response to SARS-CoV-2. The samples were drawn from two sources: the first 160 participants of the ongoing ImmuneRACE study, and over 950 subjects contributed by 6 global collaborators. Where HLA class I and class II types were available, the types were taken from metadata supplied by the sample provider, not from assay-based typing.

The germline V gene provides CDR1 SGHTA and CDR2 FQGNSA. The cysteine opens and the phenylalanine closes a CDR3 of 15 amino acids. The entry retains the CDR3 DNA only, 45 bases that are in frame from base 1. The V end loses 1 base and the J end loses 2 bases, and a stretch of 9 bases separates them. As for this clone: No cognate antigen has been identified for it. Base-call qualities are not available, and no considerably larger clone is one nucleotide away.

TCRbeta CDR3 regions were amplified from genomic DNA using the immunoSEQ Assay, a bias-controlled multiplex PCR. Under the source paper's analysis protocol: Nucleated cell counts per sample were estimated from amplification of reference gene primers within the assay. Sequence reads were collapsed and filtered to measure the absolute abundance of every unique TCRbeta CDR3 rearrangement. For each sample, productive Simpson clonality was calculated as the square root of Simpson's diversity index across productive rearrangements. TCRdb's version of the immuneACCESS table is confined to in-frame rearrangements and falls short of the full clone set. An unresolved V gene accounts for under half of the shortfall where checked; the remainder is of unknown origin. The DNA gave D and trimming, while V, J and clone size come from that table. The sample table contains about 300,000 clones; only one count was recorded for about nine tenths of them. Less than 2% of the sample goes to the ten largest clones.

Enrolling through a virtual design, the prospective study's participants ranged in age from about 18 to 100 years and lived across roughly 24 United States geographic areas. Cohort assignment in the prospective study relied on participant-reported clinical history from a screening survey and a study questionnaire. Recovered participants in ImmuneRACE Cohort 3 were defined as having two consecutive negative NP/OP PCR tests, clearance from a healthcare professional, or resolution of symptoms. In the prospective study, whole blood, serum and a nasopharyngeal or oropharyngeal swab were collected from each participant by mobile phlebotomists. Additional blood draws and questionnaires over an approximately two-month period could optionally be provided by prospective study participants. Blood samples from the prospective study were shipped frozen or at room temperature prior to DNA extraction. Results and caveats for the whole study, not just this receptor: The amount of clinical and demographic metadata varied by source and participant and was provided uncurated.

This sequence uses TRBV7-2 and TRBJ2-1; no D gene can be assigned with confidence. This receptor was taken from a middle-aged woman who had recovered from COVID-19. Sequencing was carried out using PBMCs or T cells enriched from blood (not recorded which). This receptor has the CDR3 CASSLGIAAYNEQFF. The sequenced DNA is TGTGCCAGCAGCTTAGGAATCGCGGCCTACAATGAGCAGTTCTTC. The CDR3, completed at both ends by the reference TRBV7-2 and TRBJ2-1 genes, gives the full variable domain GAGVSQSPSNKVTEKGKDVELRCDPISGHTALYWYRQSLGQGLEFLIYFQGNSAPDKSGLPSDRFSAERTGGSVSTLTIQRTQQEDSAVYLCASSLGIAAYNEQFFGPGTRLTVL.